These T cell receptor beta chains were read from a single sample in a study of TIL therapy for anti-PD-1-resistant metastatic lung cancer. Only in-frame clones appear in the TCRdb table, and some are missing; sequencing was by immunoSEQ multiplex PCR. The table has under 70,000 clones, around 87% seen once; the top ten hold just over 2.5%. Sample: blood, taken at baseline. These receptors originate from a person aged 25 to 79 with non-small cell lung cancer. The CDR3 runs from the conserved cysteine through the conserved F or W. Fields, in order: clone size, V gene, J gene, D gene, CDR3 DNA, CDR3 protein. A D gene is named only where the DNA matches it firmly. Not all rows give a size; the values are once, few, many and, for expanded clones, a class.

size: once; V: TRBV4-2; J: TRBJ2-1; D: TRBD2; DNA: TGTGCCAGCAGTACAGCGGGGTACCTCTCCTACAATGAGCAGTTCTTC; CDR3: CASSTAGYLSYNEQFF
size: -; V: TRBV25-1; J: TRBJ1-2; D: -; DNA: TGTGCCAGCAGCGGGCTACAGGATTTTAACTATGGCTACACCTTC; CDR3: CASSGLQDFNYGYTF
size: -; V: TRBV27; J: TRBJ2-7; D: TRBD1; DNA: TGTGCCAGCAGTTTACTACCCCAGGGGGAAGGGGGGCAGTACTTC; CDR3: CASSLLPQGEGGQYF
size: -; V: TRBV7-9; J: TRBJ2-1; D: TRBD2; DNA: TGTGCCAGCGGGGGTGGGACTAGCGGGACCGGTGAGCAGTTCTTC; CDR3: CASGGGTSGTGEQFF
size: -; V: TRBV5-1; J: TRBJ2-1; D: TRBD2; DNA: TGCGCCAGCAGCCTTAGCGGGAATGAGCAGTTCTTC; CDR3: CASSLSGNEQFF
size: few; V: TRBV5-5; J: TRBJ1-1; D: TRBD1; DNA: TGTGCCAGCAGGGCCGGACAGGGGGGATTGAACACTGAAGCTTTCTTT; CDR3: CASRAGQGGLNTEAFF
size: -; V: TRBV6-1; J: TRBJ2-1; D: -; DNA: TGTGCCAGCAGTGAGGCCCGCAACAGCTACAATGAGCAGTTCTTC; CDR3: CASSEARNSYNEQFF
size: -; V: TRBV7-8; J: TRBJ2-2; D: TRBD1; DNA: TGTGCCAGCAGCGGGACAGGGGCGAACACCGGGGAGCTGTTTTTT; CDR3: CASSGTGANTGELFF
size: once; V: TRBV3-1/TRBV3-2; J: TRBJ1-1; D: TRBD1; DNA: TGTGCCAGCAGCGCTGGAGGCCTTACAGGGGTCGGCACTGAAGCTTTCTTT; CDR3: CASSAGGLTGVGTEAFF
size: -; V: TRBV7-9; J: TRBJ2-7; D: -; DNA: TGTGCCAGCAGCTACAGGGTCAAAGAGAACGAGCAGTACTTC; CDR3: CASSYRVKENEQYF
size: -; V: TRBV3-1/TRBV3-2; J: TRBJ2-5; D: -; DNA: TGTGCCAGCAGGTTCTTAGAGACCCAGTACTTC; CDR3: CASRFLETQYF
size: -; V: TRBV5-1; J: TRBJ2-7; D: TRBD2; DNA: TGCGCCAGCAGCGACACTAGCGGGGGCTACGAGCAGTACTTC; CDR3: CASSDTSGGYEQYF
size: -; V: TRBV5-5; J: TRBJ1-1; D: -; DNA: TGTGCCAGCAGCTTTTCCGGGTTCACTGAAGCTTTCTTT; CDR3: CASSFSGFTEAFF
size: -; V: TRBV5-1; J: TRBJ2-7; D: -; DNA: TGCGCCAGCAGCTTGTCACCAGGACTCTCCTACGAGCAGTACTTC; CDR3: CASSLSPGLSYEQYF
size: -; V: TRBV14; J: TRBJ2-1; D: TRBD2; DNA: TGTGCCAGCAGCCAAGATCGATCATCTAGCGGCTCCTACAATGAGCAGTTCTTC; CDR3: CASSQDRSSSGSYNEQFF
size: -; V: TRBV3-1/TRBV3-2; J: TRBJ1-4; D: -; DNA: TGTGCCAGCAGCCAAGATCCCCCGACGAAACTGTTTTTT; CDR3: CASSQDPPTKLFF
size: -; V: TRBV10-1; J: TRBJ2-1; D: TRBD2; DNA: TGCGCCAGCAGTGGGACAACTAGCGGGAGGCCGTCATATGAGCAGTTCTTC; CDR3: CASSGTTSGRPSYEQFF
size: -; V: TRBV10-3; J: TRBJ1-2; D: -; DNA: TGTGCCATCAGTGGCAACGAAAACTATGGCTACACCTTC; CDR3: CAISGNENYGYTF
size: -; V: TRBV7-9; J: TRBJ2-7; D: -; DNA: TGTGCCAGCAGCCCCCCGGGGCGAACAGGGACCGACGAGCAGTACTTC; CDR3: CASSPPGRTGTDEQYF
size: -; V: TRBV2; J: TRBJ1-4; D: TRBD1; DNA: TGTGCCAGCAGTCGACAGGGAATAGAGGAAAAACTGTTTTTT; CDR3: CASSRQGIEEKLFF
size: -; V: TRBV3-1/TRBV3-2; J: TRBJ2-7; D: -; DNA: TGTGCCAGCAGCCAAGAATACAGTGGGAACGAGCAGTACTTC; CDR3: CASSQEYSGNEQYF
size: -; V: TRBV3-1/TRBV3-2; J: TRBJ1-2; D: -; DNA: TGTGCCAGCAGCCAAACGGGAAGGGAAGGAGGCTACACCTTC; CDR3: CASSQTGREGGYTF
size: -; V: TRBV30; J: TRBJ1-2; D: -; DNA: TGTGCCTGGAGGCTCGGGGCGCCGGGAGGCTACACCTTC; CDR3: CAWRLGAPGGYTF
size: -; V: TRBV11-2; J: TRBJ2-7; D: TRBD2; DNA: TGTGCCAGCAGCTTAGAACTAGCGGGGGGCGAGCAGTACTTC; CDR3: CASSLELAGGEQYF
size: -; V: TRBV9; J: TRBJ2-3; D: TRBD2; DNA: TGTGCCAGCAGCGGGCGTGTGGGGGGGGTAGATACGCAGTATTTT; CDR3: CASSGRVGGVDTQYF
size: -; V: TRBV27; J: TRBJ2-3; D: -; DNA: TGTGCCAGCAGCTACTCCGGGGGCCCCAGCGATACGCAGTATTTT; CDR3: CASSYSGGPSDTQYF
size: -; V: TRBV27; J: TRBJ1-6; D: -; DNA: TGTGCCAGTAGGTGGGCGAGCTCCTATAATTCACCCCTCCACTTT; CDR3: CASRWASSYNSPLHF
size: -; V: TRBV24-1; J: TRBJ2-1; D: -; DNA: TGTGCCACCAGTGATTTACTTGGATACAATGAGCAGTTCTTC; CDR3: CATSDLLGYNEQFF
size: -; V: TRBV24-1; J: TRBJ2-1; D: TRBD1; DNA: TGTGCGGTAGGGGACAGGGACTCCTACAATGAGCAGTTCTTC; CDR3: CAVGDRDSYNEQFF
size: -; V: TRBV27; J: TRBJ1-6; D: -; DNA: TGTGCCAGCAGTTTTTCCTCCGGGGGAAGCTCCTATAATTCACCCCTCCACTTT; CDR3: CASSFSSGGSSYNSPLHF
size: once; V: TRBV28; J: TRBJ1-5; D: -; DNA: TGTGCCAGCAGTCCGGGACGCTTAGGGCGTTATGTGCCCCAGCATTTT; CDR3: CASSPGRLGRYVPQHF
size: few; V: TRBV27; J: TRBJ2-5; D: TRBD2; DNA: TGTGCCAGCAGTGGGACTAGCGGGGGGGCAGGGGAGACCCAGTACTTC; CDR3: CASSGTSGGAGETQYF
size: once; V: TRBV5-5; J: TRBJ2-1; D: -; DNA: TGTGCCAGCAGCTTGCCCGGGGACAATGAGCAGTTCTTC; CDR3: CASSLPGDNEQFF
size: -; V: TRBV18; J: TRBJ2-2; D: -; DNA: TGTGCCAGCTCACAGCAGGGTACCACCGGGGAGCTGTTTTTT; CDR3: CASSQQGTTGELFF
size: -; V: TRBV19; J: TRBJ1-6; D: -; DNA: TGTGCCAGTAGTGTGAGCCGGAATTCACCCCTCCACTTT; CDR3: CASSVSRNSPLHF
size: -; V: TRBV14; J: TRBJ2-7; D: -; DNA: TGTGCCAGCAGCCTTATGGGGGTAGCGAGCTACGAGCAGTACTTC; CDR3: CASSLMGVASYEQYF
size: -; V: TRBV30; J: TRBJ1-2; D: TRBD1; DNA: TGTGCCGGAACGACCGGGACAGGGGCTGGCTACACCTTC; CDR3: CAGTTGTGAGYTF
size: -; V: TRBV6-5; J: TRBJ2-7; D: TRBD2; DNA: TGTGCCAGCAGTTACGGCGAGCGGGGGAACTACGAGCAGTACTTC; CDR3: CASSYGERGNYEQYF
size: -; V: TRBV4-1; J: TRBJ1-3; D: -; DNA: TGCGCCAGCAGCCAAGACACTTACTCTGGAAACACCATATATTTT; CDR3: CASSQDTYSGNTIYF
size: -; V: TRBV20-1; J: TRBJ2-3; D: -; DNA: TGCAGTGCTAGTTCCGGGTGGGATACGCAGTATTTT; CDR3: CSASSGWDTQYF
size: -; V: TRBV9; J: TRBJ2-3; D: TRBD2; DNA: TGTGCCAGCAGCGTAGAGGCGGGGGGGCGAGATACGCAGTATTTT; CDR3: CASSVEAGGRDTQYF
size: -; V: TRBV30; J: TRBJ1-1; D: -; DNA: TGTGCCTGGGGGGGGGATAGGGACACTGAAGCTTTCTTT; CDR3: CAWGGDRDTEAFF